The text below deals with one TCR beta chain. TCRdb re-called the RT-PCR reads through MiXCR, storing one row per CDR3 protein. Among over 150,000 distinct CDR3 sequences listed, around 10% were seen once. This sample was taken from a study of response to subunit inactivated influenza vaccine. This TCR was recovered from a man aged 50 to 69 who received an inactivated influenza vaccine. Sequenced here: CD8+ T cells sorted from PBMCs, sampled less than 30 months after vaccination.

The CDR3 DNA reads as TGTGCCAGCAGCTTAGATCGGGGGCGCGCCTACGAGCAGTACTTC. This translates into CASSLDRGRAYEQYF. This rearrangement joins TRBV11-2 to TRBJ2-7, with D tentatively TRBD1 or TRBD2 (6 bases each). The CDR3 has 15 residues. CDR1 and CDR2 (germline): SGHAT, FQNNGV. Between the trimmed V and J ends, which lost 0 bases and 2 bases, there was a span of 11 bases.